A selection of T cell receptor beta chains follows, all from one sample in a study of graft-versus-host responses after intestinal transplantation. These receptors lack a known antigen. Data came from immunoSEQ multiplex PCR; TCRdb stores just in-frame clones and leaves some out. The repertoire holds 80,000 to 100,000 clones, roughly 87% seen once, with about a sixth in the top ten. This sample comprised unstimulated CD8+ T cells sorted from spleen or lymph node cells, obtained before intestinal transplant. All receptors come from a human donor who received an intestinal transplant. The CDR3 runs from the conserved cysteine through the conserved F or W. D genes are given only for firm matches. Expanded clones get a size class; other rows say once, few or many, or leave the size out.

J | V | size | D | CDR3 | DNA
TRBJ2-7 | TRBV4-2 | . | TRBD2 | CASSQVSGAGGHEQYF | TGTGCCAGCAGCCAAGTATCGGGAGCGGGAGGCCACGAGCAGTACTTC
TRBJ2-3 | TRBV28 | . | . | CATSTGIGTSTDTQYF | TGTGCCACCTCGACAGGGATTGGGACTAGCACAGATACGCAGTATTTT
TRBJ2-1 | TRBV27 | . | TRBD2 | CASSSPTSRAYNEQFF | TGTGCCAGCAGCTCTCCGACTAGCAGGGCTTACAATGAGCAGTTCTTC
TRBJ2-5 | TRBV4-1 | once | . | CASSQAELGRETQYF | TGCGCCAGCAGCCAAGCTGAGTTGGGTCGAGAGACCCAGTACTTC
TRBJ2-2 | TRBV19 | . | . | CASSMAPWELFF | TGTGCCAGTAGTATGGCTCCCTGGGAGCTGTTTTTT
TRBJ2-3 | TRBV10-2 | . | . | CASSETGTVTDTQYF | TGCGCCAGCAGTGAGACGGGGACGGTCACAGATACGCAGTATTTT
TRBJ2-7 | TRBV5-1 | . | . | CASSLDPLHEQYF | TGCGCCAGCAGCTTGGACCCCTTACACGAGCAGTACTTC
TRBJ2-1 | TRBV9 | . | . | CASSITVYNEQFF | TGTGCCAGCAGCATAACAGTGTACAATGAGCAGTTCTTC
TRBJ1-3 | TRBV25-1 | few | . | CASSPRSSGNTIYF | TGTGCCAGCAGCCCACGGAGCTCTGGAAACACCATATATTTT
TRBJ1-1 | TRBV28 | . | . | CASRILQGMEDTEAFF | TGTGCCAGCAGAATCTTACAGGGAATGGAAGACACTGAAGCTTTCTTT
TRBJ2-3 | TRBV4-1 | . | TRBD2 | CASSRLAVAGADTQYF | TGCGCCAGCAGCCGACTAGCGGTAGCCGGGGCAGATACGCAGTATTTT
TRBJ2-7 | TRBV4-1 | . | . | CASSHGRGVGSYEQYF | TGCGCCAGCAGCCATGGTAGGGGTGTCGGATCCTACGAGCAGTACTTC
TRBJ2-5 | TRBV4-1 | . | . | CASSLGRWETQYF | TGCGCCAGCAGTCTGGGACGTTGGGAGACCCAGTACTTC
TRBJ1-6 | TRBV10-1 | few | TRBD1 | CASSVDRSSYNSPLHF | TGCGCCAGCAGTGTGGACAGGAGCTCCTATAATTCACCCCTCCACTTT
TRBJ1-2 | TRBV5-5 | . | . | CASSRDNYGYTF | TGTGCCAGCAGCAGAGACAACTATGGCTACACCTTC
TRBJ1-2 | TRBV6-6 | . | . | CASSYSKVGGYTF | TGTGCCAGCAGTTACTCGAAGGTGGGTGGCTACACCTTC
TRBJ2-3 | TRBV5-4 | . | TRBD2 | CASSQRAGGPSSTDTQYF | TGTGCCAGCAGCCAGAGAGCGGGAGGGCCCTCGAGCACAGATACGCAGTATTTT
TRBJ1-1 | TRBV7-2 | . | . | CASSRSEGLPNTEAFF | TGTGCCAGCAGCCGGTCGGAGGGGCTCCCGAACACTGAAGCTTTCTTT
TRBJ1-5 | TRBV2 | . | . | CASSHRAYSNQPQHF | TGTGCCAGCAGTCACAGGGCATATAGCAATCAGCCCCAGCATTTT
TRBJ2-4 | TRBV7-9 | . | . | CASSLVAGSPKNIQYF | TGTGCCAGCAGCTTGGTTGCGGGGAGTCCCAAAAACATTCAGTACTTC
TRBJ2-1 | TRBV19 | . | TRBD2 | CASSGDLAGGLDEQFF | TGTGCCAGTAGTGGCGACCTAGCGGGAGGGCTCGATGAGCAGTTCTTC
TRBJ2-7 | TRBV5-6 | . | TRBD1 | CASSLEGQSTYEQYF | TGTGCCAGCAGCTTGGAGGGACAGAGCACCTACGAGCAGTACTTC
TRBJ1-4 | TRBV11-3 | few | . | CASSLSAGEKLFF | TGTGCCAGCAGCTTAAGTGCAGGGGAAAAACTGTTTTTT
TRBJ2-5 | TRBV4-1 | . | TRBD2 | CASSQVLGLAEYGEKETQYF | TGCGCCAGCAGCCAAGTCCTCGGACTAGCTGAATACGGGGAGAAAGAGACCCAGTACTTC
TRBJ1-3 | TRBV4-1 | . | . | CASSQLGASGNTIYF | TGCGCCAGCAGCCAACTGGGGGCCTCTGGAAACACCATATATTTT
TRBJ1-2 | TRBV19 | . | . | CASQDTRYGYTF | TGTGCCAGTCAGGATACACGGTATGGCTACACCTTC
TRBJ2-5 | TRBV28 | once | TRBD1 | CASSSRQGGETQYF | TGTGCCAGCAGTTCGCGACAGGGGGGCGAGACCCAGTACTTC
TRBJ2-7 | TRBV2 | few | TRBD2 | CASSEYPGTSAYEQYF | TGTGCCAGCAGTGAATATCCCGGGACTAGCGCCTACGAGCAGTACTTC
TRBJ2-7 | TRBV7-2 | few | . | CASSGGTRYEQYF | TGTGCCAGCAGCGGCGGGACACGCTACGAGCAGTACTTC
TRBJ2-3 | TRBV7-3 | once | . | CASSLSQGMGTDTQYF | TGTGCCAGCAGCTTAAGTCAGGGGATGGGCACAGATACGCAGTATTTT
TRBJ2-3 | TRBV28 | . | . | CASSLDGAGTDTQYF | TGTGCCAGCAGTTTGGACGGGGCAGGCACAGATACGCAGTATTTT
TRBJ2-6 | TRBV4-1 | . | TRBD2 | CASSQSARGLAGPSGANVLTF | TGCGCCAGCAGCCAATCTGCCCGGGGACTAGCGGGTCCCTCTGGGGCCAACGTCCTGACTTTC
TRBJ1-2 | TRBV27 | . | TRBD1 | CASSSGGGYGYTF | TGTGCCAGCAGTTCAGGGGGTGGCTATGGCTACACCTTC
TRBJ2-7 | TRBV6-6 | . | . | CASSPSYEQYF | TGTGCCAGCAGCCCTAGCTACGAGCAGTACTTC
TRBJ2-3 | TRBV11-2 | . | TRBD2 | CASSPVAGLTDTQYF | TGTGCCAGCAGCCCTGTAGCGGGGCTCACAGATACGCAGTATTTT
TRBJ1-1 | TRBV20-1 | once | TRBD1 | CSARRRGQAFF | TGCAGTGCTAGAAGGAGGGGGCAAGCTTTCTTT
TRBJ2-5 | TRBV6-6 | once | TRBD2 | CASSLAGGQETQYF | TGTGCCAGCAGTTTAGCGGGGGGGCAAGAGACCCAGTACTTC
TRBJ2-5 | TRBV28 | . | TRBD1 | CASISSGGARTWETQYF | TGTGCCAGCATTTCGTCAGGGGGCGCGAGGACATGGGAGACCCAGTACTTC
TRBJ1-4 | TRBV6-5 | . | . | CASSYQGLYNEKLFF | TGTGCCAGCAGTTACCAGGGACTTTATAATGAAAAACTGTTTTTT
TRBJ1-2 | TRBV4-2 | . | . | CASSQVSGARDGYTF | TGTGCCAGCAGCCAAGTTTCGGGGGCTCGGGATGGCTACACCTTC
TRBJ2-1 | TRBV5-1 | . | . | CASSLVVDYNEQFF | TGCGCCAGCAGCTTGGTGGTAGACTACAATGAGCAGTTCTTC
TRBJ2-7 | TRBV6-6 | few | . | CASSYFLRDRSYEQYF | TGTGCCAGCAGTTACTTCTTGCGGGATCGATCCTACGAGCAGTACTTC
TRBJ1-2 | TRBV7-9 | . | . | CASSLFSKSDYGYTF | TGTGCCAGCAGCTTATTCTCGAAATCGGACTATGGCTACACCTTC
TRBJ1-5 | TRBV27 | few | . | CATQPGVGNQPQHF | TGTGCCACTCAACCGGGGGTAGGGAATCAGCCCCAGCATTTT
TRBJ2-2 | TRBV7-6 | . | TRBD2 | CASSRTSRAGTGELFF | TGTGCCAGCAGCCGGACTAGCAGGGCTGGCACCGGGGAGCTGTTTTTT
TRBJ2-1 | TRBV5-6 | . | . | CASSWAQPRDEQFF | TGTGCCAGCAGCTGGGCCCAGCCAAGGGATGAGCAGTTCTTC
TRBJ2-3 | TRBV5-6 | . | . | CASSISGTDTQYF | TGTGCCAGCAGCATTAGCGGCACAGATACGCAGTATTTT
TRBJ2-7 | TRBV2 | . | TRBD1 | CASSGQGQLYEQYF | TGTGCCAGCAGTGGACAGGGACAACTCTACGAGCAGTACTTC
TRBJ2-7 | TRBV16 | . | . | CASGQGGFAEQYF | TGTGCCAGCGGCCAAGGGGGTTTTGCCGAGCAGTACTTC
TRBJ2-7 | TRBV19 | . | TRBD2 | CASSIALAGAVSYEQYF | TGTGCCAGTAGTATAGCTCTAGCGGGAGCCGTCTCCTACGAGCAGTACTTC
TRBJ1-5 | TRBV5-6 | . | . | CASSLGWEIGQPQHF | TGTGCCAGCAGCTTGGGATGGGAAATAGGTCAGCCCCAGCATTTT
TRBJ2-5 | TRBV10-2 | . | TRBD2 | CASSELPSGAQETQYF | TGCGCCAGCAGTGAGTTGCCTAGCGGGGCCCAAGAGACCCAGTACTTC
TRBJ2-3 | TRBV2 | . | TRBD2 | CASSAWRGGRSDTQYF | TGTGCCAGCAGTGCATGGCGGGGGGGCCGGTCAGATACGCAGTATTTT
TRBJ2-7 | TRBV4-1 | . | TRBD2 | CASSQERGYYEQYF | TGCGCCAGCAGCCAAGAGCGGGGGTACTACGAGCAGTACTTC